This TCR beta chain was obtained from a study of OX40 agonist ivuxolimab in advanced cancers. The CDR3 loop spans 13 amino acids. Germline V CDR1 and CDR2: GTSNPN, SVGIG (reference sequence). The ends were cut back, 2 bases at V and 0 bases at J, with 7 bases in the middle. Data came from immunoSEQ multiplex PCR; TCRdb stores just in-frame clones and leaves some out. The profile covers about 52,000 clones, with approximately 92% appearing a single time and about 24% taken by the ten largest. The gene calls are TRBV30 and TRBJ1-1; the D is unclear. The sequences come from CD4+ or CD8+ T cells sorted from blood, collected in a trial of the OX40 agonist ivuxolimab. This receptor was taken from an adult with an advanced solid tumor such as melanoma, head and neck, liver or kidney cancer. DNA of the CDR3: TGTGCCTGGAGTCCGGTCATGAACACTGAAGCTTTCTTT. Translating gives CAWSPVMNTEAFF. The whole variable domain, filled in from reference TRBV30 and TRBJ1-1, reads SQTIHQWPATLVQPVGSPLSLECTVEGTSNPNLYWYRQAAGRGLQLLFYSVGIGQISSEVPQNLSASRPQDRQFILSSKKLLLSDSGFYLCAWSPVMNTEAFFGQGTRLTVV.